Here is one T cell receptor (beta chain) with its context. The antigen remains undetermined. Given a much more abundant clone one base away, this may be a read error. The data derive from a study of regulatory T cells in long-lasting Graves disease. Turning to the study itself: Graves' cases, newly diagnosed, had used antithyroid drugs under 3 months. Findings of the study overall: TRBV28 was favored in persistent disease, as were TRBJ1-2 and TRBJ2-5.

The CDR3 runs to 15 residues. CDR1 and CDR2 from the germline V gene are SEHNR and FQNEAQ (reference sequence). After removal of 8 bases from V and 2 bases from J, the junction contained 7 bases not matched to a gene. Researchers made TCR beta libraries by using iRepertoire HTBI primers and running Arm-PCR on CDR3 regions. TCRdb reprocessed the multiplex PCR reads via MiXCR and lists one record per CDR3 protein. Found here are about 350,000 distinct CDR3 sequences, 15% to 20% of them singletons; the top ten hold 20%. This sample's time point: newly diagnosed GD, antithyroid drugs for less than 3 months. PBMCs were the source of the RNA used for TCR sequencing. Guidelines of the American Thyroid Association were used to diagnose Graves' disease. This same sample was also part of a study on T cells in Graves' hyperthyroidism and ophthalmopathy. That paper adds: HTBI primers were the set used in a first-round RT-PCR of the TCR CDR3.

This chain uses TRBV7-9 with TRBJ2-1, with 9 bases lining up with TRBD1. The origin of this receptor is a woman aged 18 to 35 with Graves disease. Sample: peripheral blood mononuclear cells (PBMCs), taken at new diagnosis, from a patient treated with antithyroid drugs. The CDR3, as DNA: TGTGCCAGCGGCACAGGGGGCCCAGCCTACAATGAGCAGTTCTTC. It specifies CASGTGGPAYNEQFF.